Described below is a single T cell receptor beta chain sequence and its context. This entry comes from a study of blood T cell repertoires in COVID-19. V was clipped by 3 bases and J by 2 bases, with 10 bases between them. CDR3 length equals 13 residues. Germline CDR1 and CDR2: SQVTM and ANQGSEA. Produced via immunoSEQ multiplex PCR; TCRdb's table is partial and in-frame only. The table shows 200,000 to 250,000 clones, with roughly 85% occurring only once. The chain links TRBV29-1 to TRBJ1-2; D remains ambiguous. Sequences were obtained from peripheral blood. The TCR originated in a woman aged 70-85 years with COVID-19, enrolled during active disease. CDR3 loop: CSVESEGNYGYTF. CDR3 sequence (DNA): TGCAGCGTTGAGTCGGAGGGAAACTATGGCTACACCTTC.